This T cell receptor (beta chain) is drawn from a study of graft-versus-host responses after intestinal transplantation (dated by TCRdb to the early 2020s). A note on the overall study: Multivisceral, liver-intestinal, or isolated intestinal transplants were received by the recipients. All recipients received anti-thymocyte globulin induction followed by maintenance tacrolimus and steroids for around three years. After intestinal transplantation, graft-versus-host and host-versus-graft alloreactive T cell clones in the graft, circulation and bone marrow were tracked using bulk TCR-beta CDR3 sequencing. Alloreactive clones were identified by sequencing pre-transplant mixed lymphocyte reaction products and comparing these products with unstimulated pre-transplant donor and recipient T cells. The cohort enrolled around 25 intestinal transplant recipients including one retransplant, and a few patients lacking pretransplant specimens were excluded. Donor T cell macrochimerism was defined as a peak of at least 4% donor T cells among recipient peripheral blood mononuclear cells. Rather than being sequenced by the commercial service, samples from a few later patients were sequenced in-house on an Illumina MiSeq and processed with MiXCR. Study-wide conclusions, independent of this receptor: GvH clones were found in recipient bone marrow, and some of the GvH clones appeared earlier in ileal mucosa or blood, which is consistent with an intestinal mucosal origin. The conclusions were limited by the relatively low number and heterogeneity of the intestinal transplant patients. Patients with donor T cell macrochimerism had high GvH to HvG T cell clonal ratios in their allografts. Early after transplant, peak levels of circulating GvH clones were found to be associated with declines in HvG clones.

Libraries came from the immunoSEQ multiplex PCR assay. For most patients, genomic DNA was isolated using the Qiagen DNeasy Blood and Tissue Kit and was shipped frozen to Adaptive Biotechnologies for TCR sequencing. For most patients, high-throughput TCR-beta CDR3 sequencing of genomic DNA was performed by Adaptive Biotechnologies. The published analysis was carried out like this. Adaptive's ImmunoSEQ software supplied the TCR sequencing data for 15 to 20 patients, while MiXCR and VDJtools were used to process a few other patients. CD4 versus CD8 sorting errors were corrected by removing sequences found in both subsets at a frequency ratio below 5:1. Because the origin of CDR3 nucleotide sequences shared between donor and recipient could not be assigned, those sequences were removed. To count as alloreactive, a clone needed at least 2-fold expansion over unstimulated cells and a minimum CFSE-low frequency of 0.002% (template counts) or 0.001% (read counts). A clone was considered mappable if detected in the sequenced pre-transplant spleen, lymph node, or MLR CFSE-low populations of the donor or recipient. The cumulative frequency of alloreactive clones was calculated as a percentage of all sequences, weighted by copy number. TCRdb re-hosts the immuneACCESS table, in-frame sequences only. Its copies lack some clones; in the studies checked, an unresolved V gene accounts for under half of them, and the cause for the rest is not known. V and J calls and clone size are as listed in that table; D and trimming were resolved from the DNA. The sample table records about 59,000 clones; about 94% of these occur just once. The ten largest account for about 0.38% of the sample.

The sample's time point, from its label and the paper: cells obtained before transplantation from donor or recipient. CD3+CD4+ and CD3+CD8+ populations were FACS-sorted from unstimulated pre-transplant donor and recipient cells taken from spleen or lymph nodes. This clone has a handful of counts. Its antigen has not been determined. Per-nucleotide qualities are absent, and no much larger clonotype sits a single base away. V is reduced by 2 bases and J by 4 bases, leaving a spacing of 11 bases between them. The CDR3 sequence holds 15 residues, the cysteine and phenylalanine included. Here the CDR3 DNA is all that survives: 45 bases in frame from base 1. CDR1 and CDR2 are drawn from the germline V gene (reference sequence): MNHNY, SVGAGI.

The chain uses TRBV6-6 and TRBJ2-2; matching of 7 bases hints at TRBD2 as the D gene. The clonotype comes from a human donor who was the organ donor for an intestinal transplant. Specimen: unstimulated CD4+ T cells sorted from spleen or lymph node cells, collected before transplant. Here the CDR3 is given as CASSYGGGPTGELFF. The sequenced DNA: TGTGCCAGCAGTTACGGGGGGGGGCCCACCGGGGAGCTGTTTTTT.